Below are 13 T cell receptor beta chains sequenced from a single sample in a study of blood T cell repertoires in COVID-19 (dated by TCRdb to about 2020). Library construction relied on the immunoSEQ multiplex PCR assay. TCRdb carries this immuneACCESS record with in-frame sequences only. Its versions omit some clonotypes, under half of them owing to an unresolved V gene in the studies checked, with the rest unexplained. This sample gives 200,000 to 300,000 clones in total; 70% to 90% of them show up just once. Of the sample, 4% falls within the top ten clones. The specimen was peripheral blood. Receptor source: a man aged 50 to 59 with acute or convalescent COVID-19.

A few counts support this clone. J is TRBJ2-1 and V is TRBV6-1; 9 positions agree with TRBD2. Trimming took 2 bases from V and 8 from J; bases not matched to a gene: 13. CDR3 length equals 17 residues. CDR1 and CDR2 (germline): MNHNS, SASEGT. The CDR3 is CASSERSSGDWGHEQFF. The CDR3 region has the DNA TGTGCCAGCAGTGAACGGTCTAGCGGGGATTGGGGGCATGAGCAGTTCTTC.

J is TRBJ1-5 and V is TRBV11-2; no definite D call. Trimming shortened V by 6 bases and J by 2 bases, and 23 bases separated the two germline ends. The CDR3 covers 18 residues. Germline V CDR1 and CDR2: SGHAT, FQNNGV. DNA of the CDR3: TGTGCCAGCAGAAAGGAGGGTCAGCCCAGGAAGGGCAATCAGCCCCAGCATTTT. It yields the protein CASRKEGQPRKGNQPQHF.

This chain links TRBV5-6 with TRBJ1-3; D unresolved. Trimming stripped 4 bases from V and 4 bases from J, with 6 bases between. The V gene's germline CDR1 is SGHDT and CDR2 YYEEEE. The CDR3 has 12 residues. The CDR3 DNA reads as TGTGCCAGCAGCGCGGGGGGAAACACCATATATTTT. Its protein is CASSAGGNTIYF. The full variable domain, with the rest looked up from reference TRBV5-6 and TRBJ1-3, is DAGVTQSPTHLIKTRGQQVTLRCSPKSGHDTVSWYQQALGQGPQFIFQYYEEEERQRGNFPDRFSGHQFPNYSSELNVNALLLGDSALYLCASSAGGNTIYFGEGSWLTVV.

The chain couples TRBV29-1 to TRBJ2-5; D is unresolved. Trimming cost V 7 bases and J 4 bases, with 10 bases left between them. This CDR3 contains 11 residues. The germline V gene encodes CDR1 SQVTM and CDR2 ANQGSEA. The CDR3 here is CSAASVETQYF. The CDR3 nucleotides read TGCAGCGCTGCTTCGGTAGAGACCCAGTACTTC.

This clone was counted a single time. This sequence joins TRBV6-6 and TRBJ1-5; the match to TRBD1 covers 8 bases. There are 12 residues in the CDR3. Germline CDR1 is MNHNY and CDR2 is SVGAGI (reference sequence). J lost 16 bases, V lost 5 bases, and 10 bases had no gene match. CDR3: CASSTDQGAAHF. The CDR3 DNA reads TGTGCCAGCAGTACAGATCAGGGGGCGGCACATTTT.

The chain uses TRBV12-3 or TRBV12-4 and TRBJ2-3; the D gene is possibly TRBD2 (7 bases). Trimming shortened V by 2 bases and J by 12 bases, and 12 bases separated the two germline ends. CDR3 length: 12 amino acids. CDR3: CASSLKGGSQYF. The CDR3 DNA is TGTGCCAGCAGTTTAAAGGGGGGGTCCCAGTATTTT.

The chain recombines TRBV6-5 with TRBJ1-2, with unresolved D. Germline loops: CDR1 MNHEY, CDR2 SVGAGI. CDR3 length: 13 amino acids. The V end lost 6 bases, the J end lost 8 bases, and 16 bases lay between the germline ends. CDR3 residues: CASSRLRGYGYTF. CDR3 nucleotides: TGTGCCAGCAGCAGACTGAGAGGTTACGGCTACACCTTC.

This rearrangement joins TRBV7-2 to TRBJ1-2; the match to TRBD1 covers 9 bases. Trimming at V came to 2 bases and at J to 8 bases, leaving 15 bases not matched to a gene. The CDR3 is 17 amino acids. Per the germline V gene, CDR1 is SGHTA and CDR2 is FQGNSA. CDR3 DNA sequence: TGTGCCAGCAGCTTAAAGAACCCGGGACAGGGTTTAAGAGGCTACACCTTC. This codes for CASSLKNPGQGLRGYTF. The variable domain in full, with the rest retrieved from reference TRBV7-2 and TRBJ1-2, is GAGVSQSPSNKVTEKGKDVELRCDPISGHTALYWYRQSLGQGLEFLIYFQGNSAPDKSGLPSDRFSAERTGGSVSTLTIQRTQQEDSAVYLCASSLKNPGQGLRGYTFGSGTRLTVV.

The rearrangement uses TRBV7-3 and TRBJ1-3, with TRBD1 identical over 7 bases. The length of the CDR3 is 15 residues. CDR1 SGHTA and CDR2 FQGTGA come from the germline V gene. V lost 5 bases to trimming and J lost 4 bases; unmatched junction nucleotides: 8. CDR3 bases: TGTGCCAGCAGCCCAAAGGGGGCACCCGGAAACACCATATATTTT. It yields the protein CASSPKGAPGNTIYF.

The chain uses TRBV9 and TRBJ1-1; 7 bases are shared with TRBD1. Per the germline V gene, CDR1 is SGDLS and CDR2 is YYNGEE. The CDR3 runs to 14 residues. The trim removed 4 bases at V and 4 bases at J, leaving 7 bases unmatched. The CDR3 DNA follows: TGTGCCAGCAGCTCTGGACAGGAGGTCACTGAAGCTTTCTTT. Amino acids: CASSSGQEVTEAFF.

The CDR3 bases are TGTGCCAGTAGTATAGATGGTCGCGGAGGAGGATCCTACGAGCAGTACTTC. Its translation: CASSIDGRGGGSYEQYF. The chain couples TRBV19 to TRBJ2-7; possibly TRBD2 for D (5 bases). CDR3 size: 17 residues. The germline CDR1 and CDR2 sequences are LNHDA and SQIVND (reference sequence). The ends were cut back, 0 bases at V and 1 base at J, with 16 bases in the middle.

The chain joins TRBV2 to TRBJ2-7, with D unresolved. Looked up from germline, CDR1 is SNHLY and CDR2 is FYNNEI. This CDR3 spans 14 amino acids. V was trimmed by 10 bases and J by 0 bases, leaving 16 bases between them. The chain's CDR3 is CATKLLPFSYEQYF. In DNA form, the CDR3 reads TGTGCCACCAAACTGCTACCCTTCTCCTACGAGCAGTACTTC. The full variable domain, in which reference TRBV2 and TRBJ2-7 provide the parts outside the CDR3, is EPEVTQTPSHQVTQMGQEVILRCVPISNHLYFYWYRQILGQKVEFLVSFYNNEISEKSEIFDDQFSVERPDGSNFTLKIRSTKLEDSAMYFCATKLLPFSYEQYFGPGTRLTVT.

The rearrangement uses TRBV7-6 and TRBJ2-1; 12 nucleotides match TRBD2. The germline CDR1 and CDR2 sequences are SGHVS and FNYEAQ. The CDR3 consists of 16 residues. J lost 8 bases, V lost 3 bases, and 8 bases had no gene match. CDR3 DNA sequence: TGTGCCAGCAGCTTCGCTAGCGGGGGGGTTGCACATGAGCAGTTCTTC. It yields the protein CASSFASGGVAHEQFF.